The text below deals with one TCR beta chain. Using RNA template, CDR3s of TCR alpha and beta were amplified with iRepertoire arm-PCR. TCRdb re-called the multiplex PCR reads through MiXCR, storing one row per CDR3 protein. Of 150,000 to 200,000 distinct CDR3 sequences listed, more than 35% were seen once; the top ten hold 4% to 6.5%. The sample comes from a study of glioma-infiltrating T cells. Germline assignment: CDR1 DFQATT and CDR2 SNEGSKA (reference sequence). This CDR3 contains 14 residues. V lost 1 base to trimming and J lost 4 bases; unmatched junction nucleotides: 2. The chain employs TRBV20-1 and TRBJ2-5, with 11 bases identical to TRBD2. The receptor was isolated from a human donor with low-grade glioma or glioblastoma, undergoing nonglioma brain surgery, or in good health (not recorded which). The sample consisted of glioma tissue, nonneoplastic brain tissue, or PBMCs (not recorded which). CDR3: CSARATSGIETQYF. In nucleotides, the CDR3 is TGCAGTGCTAGAGCGACTAGCGGGATAGAGACCCAGTACTTC.